The source of this T cell receptor beta chain is a study of human T cells and chemical hapten exposure. This clonotype was seen only a few times. As the library was built, unique molecular identifiers were attached to individual cDNA molecules. TCRdb ran MiXCR on the RACE reads and lists one entry per CDR3 protein. The table records roughly 52,000 distinct CDR3 sequences, just under 10% of them present only once. The CDR3 loop spans 14 amino acids. V lost 1 base and J 1 base, leaving 8 bases between the germline ends. Germline V gene data show CDR1 as MGHRA and CDR2 as YSYEKL. Indicated time point: patch test 2, 6 weeks after DPC sensitization. Treatment noted: therapeutic diphenylcyclopropenone sensitization with weekly scalp DPC. Every donor had alopecia and was 18 to 70 years old; all were suitable for DPC.

Sequenced material: whole blood, taken in connection with sensitization to the hapten diphenylcyclopropenone (DPC). This receptor was identified in a woman between 50 and 59 years old with alopecia areata. Some clones in this sample may be carry-over from other donors' samples. This chain joins TRBV4-1 and TRBJ2-7; D uncertain. CDR3 DNA sequence: TGCGCCAGCAGCCAAGGGCCTTCTTCCTACGAGCAGTACTTC. Amino acids: CASSQGPSSYEQYF.